A selection of T cell receptor beta chains follows, all from one sample in a study of T cell responses to AZD1222 COVID-19 vaccine. Measured with immunoSEQ multiplex PCR; TCRdb has only the in-frame clones, and not every one. The data show 100,000 to 150,000 clones, approximately 85% seen once. The source material was peripheral blood, sampled 28 days after the second AZD1222 dose. The receptors come from an adult who received the AZD1222 COVID-19 vaccine. CDR3s include the opening cysteine and the closing phenylalanine or tryptophan. A D gene is named only where the DNA matches it firmly. Size values are once, few and many counts, or a class for expanded clones, and some rows have none.

V,size,J,D,length,CDR3,DNA
TRBV19,NA,TRBJ1-5,NA,17,CASSIPGWEGSNQPQHF,TGTGCCAGTAGTATTCCGGGATGGGAGGGGAGCAATCAGCCCCAGCATTTT
TRBV20-1,once,TRBJ2-5,NA,11,CSATFQETQYF,TGCAGTGCTACCTTCCAAGAGACCCAGTACTTC
TRBV21-1,once,TRBJ1-4,NA,13,CASSKGGIEKLFF,TGTGCCAGCAGCAAGGGCGGAATTGAAAAACTGTTTTTT
TRBV2,NA,TRBJ2-3,TRBD2,15,CASRLLAGYTDTQYF,TGTGCCAGCAGACTACTAGCGGGGTACACAGATACGCAGTATTTT
TRBV2,NA,TRBJ1-6,TRBD1,15,CASSLSGTDNSPLHF,TGTGCCAGCAGTCTATCCGGGACAGATAATTCACCCCTCCACTTT
TRBV6-4,NA,TRBJ2-1,NA,13,CASSDWGGNEQFF,TGTGCCAGCAGTGACTGGGGCGGGAATGAGCAGTTCTTC
TRBV5-4,NA,TRBJ2-3,TRBD2,16,CASSLASGGFSDTQYF,TGTGCCAGCAGCTTGGCTAGCGGGGGGTTTTCAGATACGCAGTATTTT
TRBV28,NA,TRBJ2-7,NA,15,CASSTPGTVSYEQYF,TGTGCCAGCAGCACACCCGGGACGGTCTCCTACGAGCAGTACTTC
TRBV7-2,NA,TRBJ2-3,NA,14,CASSLSLAPDTQYF,TGTGCCAGCAGCTTATCACTAGCCCCAGATACGCAGTATTTT
TRBV5-4,NA,TRBJ2-7,TRBD2,14,CASSLAGGGPQQYF,TGTGCCAGCAGCTTGGCTGGCGGGGGGCCCCAGCAGTACTTC
TRBV5-1,NA,TRBJ1-1,TRBD1,18,CASSLTTGTGALGTEAFF,TGCGCCAGCAGCTTGACGACCGGGACAGGGGCCCTCGGGACTGAAGCTTTCTTT
TRBV6-5,NA,TRBJ1-1,NA,14,CASSPTGLNTEAFF,TGTGCCAGCAGCCCCACGGGGCTAAACACTGAAGCTTTCTTT
TRBV5-1,NA,TRBJ2-1,NA,15,CASSLEPVSEDEQFF,TGCGCCAGCAGCTTGGAGCCAGTATCGGAGGATGAGCAGTTCTTC
TRBV10-3,NA,TRBJ1-1,TRBD1,15,CAIRSQGAMNTEAFF,TGTGCCATCAGGTCTCAGGGGGCCATGAACACTGAAGCTTTCTTT
TRBV9,NA,TRBJ2-7,NA,13,CASSVGDSYEQYF,TGTGCCAGCAGCGTAGGGGACTCCTACGAGCAGTACTTC
TRBV5-4,NA,TRBJ2-2,TRBD2,18,CASSLGLAGGRITGELFF,TGTGCCAGCAGCCTGGGACTAGCGGGGGGGCGGATCACCGGGGAGCTGTTTTTT
TRBV3-1/TRBV3-2,NA,TRBJ1-6,NA,17,CASSQGGIQADNSPLHF,TGTGCCAGCAGCCAAGGGGGCATTCAGGCGGATAATTCACCCCTCCACTTT
TRBV2,NA,TRBJ1-2,NA,16,CASSLPGPNRVYGYTF,TGTGCCAGCAGCCTACCGGGACCCAATAGGGTCTATGGCTACACCTTC
TRBV27,once,TRBJ2-1,TRBD1,16,CASSPFGTGGLNEQFF,TGTGCCAGCTCCCCGTTTGGTACAGGGGGGCTCAATGAGCAGTTCTTC
TRBV6-5,NA,TRBJ1-1,NA,13,CASSYLQGTEAFF,TGTGCCAGCAGTTACTTACAGGGCACTGAAGCTTTCTTT
TRBV28,few,TRBJ2-3,NA,17,CASSLTATRQSTDTQYF,TGTGCCAGCAGTTTAACTGCAACAAGACAGAGCACAGATACGCAGTATTTT
TRBV11-1,NA,TRBJ2-7,NA,12,CASSLALDEQYF,TGTGCCAGCAGCTTAGCGCTGGACGAGCAGTACTTC
TRBV28,few,TRBJ1-1,NA,13,CASSFSRVAEAFF,TGTGCCAGCAGTTTCAGCCGGGTGGCTGAAGCTTTCTTT